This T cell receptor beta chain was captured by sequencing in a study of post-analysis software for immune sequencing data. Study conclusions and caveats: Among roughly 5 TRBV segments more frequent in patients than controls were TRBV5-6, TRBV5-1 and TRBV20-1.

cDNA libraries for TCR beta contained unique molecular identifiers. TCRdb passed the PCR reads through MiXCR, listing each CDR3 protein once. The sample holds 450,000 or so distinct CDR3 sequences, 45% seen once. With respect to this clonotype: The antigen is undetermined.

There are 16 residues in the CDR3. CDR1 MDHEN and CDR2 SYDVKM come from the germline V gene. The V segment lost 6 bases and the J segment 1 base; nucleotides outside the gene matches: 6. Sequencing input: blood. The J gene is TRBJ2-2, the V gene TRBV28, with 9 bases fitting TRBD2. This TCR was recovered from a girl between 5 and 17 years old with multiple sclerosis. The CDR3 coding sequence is TGTGCCAGCAGGACAGTGACTAGCGGGAACACCGGGGAGCTGTTTTTT. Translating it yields CASRTVTSGNTGELFF.